This record looks at one TCR beta chain sequence and its context. The antigen remains unidentified. The record originates from a study of shared clonotypes between healthy human individuals. Study-level points and caveats: Depth of sequencing was expected to influence donor clonotype sharing.

In the authors' workflow: Filtering of immunoSEQ junctional sequences could not match full-length read filtering. TCRdb's copy holds only in-frame clones and misses some; the assay was immunoSEQ multiplex PCR. D and trimming come from the DNA, and the V and J calls and clone size come from that table. The sample lists 950,000 to 1,100,000 clones; about 75% were seen once. V shed 3 bases and J shed 1 base, with 7 bases lying between them. This CDR3 region has 15 residues. CDR1 WNHNN and CDR2 SYGVQD come from the germline V gene (reference sequence). Donors had no recently reported acute infections or vaccinations and were HIV-negative.

This sequence was found in a man younger than 35 in good health. V usage is TRBV10-1 and J usage is TRBJ2-6, with D possibly being TRBD2 (6 bases). Sequencing input: memory CD4+ T cells sorted from blood. Sample subset: CD45RA-negative fraction. The CDR3 is CASSDSGSGANVLTF. The CDR3, as DNA: TGCGCCAGCAGTGATAGCGGATCTGGGGCCAACGTCCTGACTTTC.